The rows below give T cell receptor beta chains drawn from one sample of a study of OX40 agonist ivuxolimab in advanced cancers. Method: immunoSEQ multiplex PCR; TCRdb's copy keeps in-frame clones and lacks some. The sample consists of about 45,000 clones, roughly 93% of them appearing once. The input for sequencing was CD4+ or CD8+ T cells sorted from blood, taken in a trial of the OX40 agonist ivuxolimab. These receptors were obtained from an adult with an advanced solid tumor such as melanoma, head and neck, liver or kidney cancer. Each CDR3 is given with its conserved first and last residue. The D gene is left open where the match is weak. The listing skips clone size in some rows; elsewhere it reads once, few, many or a size class.

len: 19
j_gene: TRBJ2-7
v_gene: TRBV1
abundance: .
d_gene: .
CDR3nt: TGCACCAGCAGCCAAGAGGCCCCCCCGACTAGCGGGAGATCCTACGAGCAGTACTTC
CDR3aa: CTSSQEAPPTSGRSYEQYF

len: 13
j_gene: TRBJ2-1
v_gene: TRBV6-5
abundance: .
d_gene: .
CDR3nt: TGTGCCAGCAGTTACTCGAGGGGCAATGAGCAGTTCTTC
CDR3aa: CASSYSRGNEQFF

len: 17
j_gene: TRBJ1-1
v_gene: TRBV27
abundance: once
d_gene: .
CDR3nt: TGTGCCAGCAGTTATCCCCCCTCGACAGGCCGGAACACTGAAGCTTTCTTT
CDR3aa: CASSYPPSTGRNTEAFF

len: 13
j_gene: TRBJ2-7
v_gene: TRBV28
abundance: .
d_gene: .
CDR3nt: TGTGCCAGCACCCCACCCTACGCAGGCGAGCAGTACTTC
CDR3aa: CASTPPYAGEQYF

len: 15
j_gene: TRBJ2-1
v_gene: TRBV5-6
abundance: .
d_gene: .
CDR3nt: TGTGCCAGCAGCCCAGGTAGCGCGGCCTACAATGAGCAGTTCTTC
CDR3aa: CASSPGSAAYNEQFF

len: 14
j_gene: TRBJ2-7
v_gene: TRBV30
abundance: .
d_gene: TRBD2
CDR3nt: TGTGCCTGGAGTGAAGCGGGGGATGTATACGAGCAGTACTTC
CDR3aa: CAWSEAGDVYEQYF

len: 13
j_gene: TRBJ2-2
v_gene: TRBV30
abundance: .
d_gene: TRBD2
CDR3nt: TGTGCCTGGAGATCGGGACTAGCCGGGGAGCTGTTTTTT
CDR3aa: CAWRSGLAGELFF

len: 10
j_gene: TRBJ1-1
v_gene: TRBV28
abundance: .
d_gene: .
CDR3nt: TGTGCCAGCCCCTCCCCAGAAGCTTTCTTT
CDR3aa: CASPSPEAFF

len: 14
j_gene: TRBJ1-2
v_gene: TRBV29-1
abundance: .
d_gene: TRBD1
CDR3nt: TGCAGCGTCCTTACAGGGGATGGGTTCTATGGCTACACCTTC
CDR3aa: CSVLTGDGFYGYTF

len: 15
j_gene: TRBJ2-7
v_gene: TRBV19
abundance: .
d_gene: TRBD2
CDR3nt: TGTGCCAGTAGTATAAGTAGCGGGGGAACCTACGAGCAGTACTTC
CDR3aa: CASSISSGGTYEQYF

len: 9
j_gene: TRBJ2-1
v_gene: TRBV5-4
abundance: .
d_gene: .
CDR3nt: TGTGCCAGCAGCCCCGGGGAGTTCTTC
CDR3aa: CASSPGEFF

len: 12
j_gene: TRBJ2-7
v_gene: TRBV5-6
abundance: .
d_gene: .
CDR3nt: TGTGCCAGCAGCTTCGGGACGGTCGAGCAGTACTTC
CDR3aa: CASSFGTVEQYF

len: 12
j_gene: TRBJ2-2
v_gene: TRBV11-2
abundance: .
d_gene: .
CDR3nt: TGTGCCAGCAGCTTATCGGCCGGGGAGCTGTTTTTT
CDR3aa: CASSLSAGELFF

len: 13
j_gene: TRBJ1-1
v_gene: TRBV5-4
abundance: .
d_gene: .
CDR3nt: TGTGCCAGCAGCCTGACAGTGAACACTGAAGCTTTCTTT
CDR3aa: CASSLTVNTEAFF

len: 15
j_gene: TRBJ1-3
v_gene: TRBV7-6
abundance: .
d_gene: .
CDR3nt: TGTGCCAGCAGCCCGTGGACAAGCTCTGGAAACACCATATATTTT
CDR3aa: CASSPWTSSGNTIYF

len: 14
j_gene: TRBJ2-2
v_gene: TRBV13
abundance: .
d_gene: .
CDR3nt: TGTGCCAGCAGCCCTTCGACGAACACCGGGGAGCTGTTTTTT
CDR3aa: CASSPSTNTGELFF

len: 16
j_gene: TRBJ2-1
v_gene: TRBV19
abundance: .
d_gene: .
CDR3nt: TGTGCCACCACCCCCATAGCTGGGATCTCCTACAATGAGCAGTTCTTC
CDR3aa: CATTPIAGISYNEQFF

len: 16
j_gene: TRBJ2-7
v_gene: TRBV14
abundance: .
d_gene: .
CDR3nt: TGTGCCAGCAGCCCCAGGGGCAGCGGCCAATCCTACGAGCAGTACTTC
CDR3aa: CASSPRGSGQSYEQYF

len: 15
j_gene: TRBJ2-7
v_gene: TRBV15
abundance: few
d_gene: TRBD2
CDR3nt: TGTGCCACCAGCAGCGCCGGGACTAGCGGGGGGGGGCAGTACTTC
CDR3aa: CATSSAGTSGGGQYF

len: 16
j_gene: TRBJ2-1
v_gene: TRBV6-5
abundance: once
d_gene: .
CDR3nt: TGTGCCAGCAGTTTCCTCGGGGGGCCCGCCTACAATGAGCAGTTCTTC
CDR3aa: CASSFLGGPAYNEQFF

len: 13
j_gene: TRBJ2-1
v_gene: TRBV4-2
abundance: .
d_gene: .
CDR3nt: TGTGCCAGCAGCCAAGGGACCCTTGGTGAGCAGTTCTTC
CDR3aa: CASSQGTLGEQFF

len: 14
j_gene: TRBJ2-5
v_gene: TRBV6-5
abundance: .
d_gene: TRBD2
CDR3nt: TGTGCCAGCAGTTACGGACTAGCACGGGAGACCCAGTACTTC
CDR3aa: CASSYGLARETQYF

len: 14
j_gene: TRBJ2-7
v_gene: TRBV6-6
abundance: .
d_gene: TRBD1
CDR3nt: TGTGCCAGCATCGACAGGGGCGGCTCCTACGAGCAGTACTTC
CDR3aa: CASIDRGGSYEQYF